This T cell receptor (beta chain) came from a study of blood T cell repertoires in COVID-19. About the research overall: The United States, Italy and Spain provided the acute and convalescent COVID-19 samples.

This CDR3 is built from 15 residues. Germline V CDR1 and CDR2: SGDLS, YYNGEE. V was shortened by 2 bases and J by 1 base, with 11 bases between the two germline ends. Measured with immunoSEQ multiplex PCR; TCRdb has only the in-frame clones, and not every one. The table includes 70,000 to 85,000 clones, about 80% detected once. The V and J genes are TRBV9 and TRBJ2-3, with a possible D match to TRBD2 (6 bases). The specimen was peripheral blood. The TCR sequence derives from a human donor in a cohort sampled during active COVID-19. Here the CDR3 DNA reads TGTGCCAGCAGCGTCTTAGCGGCTGGCACAGATACGCAGTATTTT. Protein sequence: CASSVLAAGTDTQYF.